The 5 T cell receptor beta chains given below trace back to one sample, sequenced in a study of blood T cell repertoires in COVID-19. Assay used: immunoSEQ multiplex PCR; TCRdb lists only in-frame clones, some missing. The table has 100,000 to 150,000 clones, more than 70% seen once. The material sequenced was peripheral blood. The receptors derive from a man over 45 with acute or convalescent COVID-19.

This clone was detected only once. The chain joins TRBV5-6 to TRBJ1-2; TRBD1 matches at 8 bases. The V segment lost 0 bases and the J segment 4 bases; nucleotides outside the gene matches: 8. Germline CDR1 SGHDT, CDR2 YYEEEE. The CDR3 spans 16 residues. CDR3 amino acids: CASSLARAGGFYGYTF. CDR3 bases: TGTGCCAGCAGCTTGGCCCGGGCAGGGGGCTTCTATGGCTACACCTTC.

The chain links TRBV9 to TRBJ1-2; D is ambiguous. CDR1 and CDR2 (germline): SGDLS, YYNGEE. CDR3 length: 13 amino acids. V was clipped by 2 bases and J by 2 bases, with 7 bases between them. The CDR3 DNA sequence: TGTGCCAGCAGCGTCGCGGAGAACTATGGCTACACCTTC. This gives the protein CASSVAENYGYTF.

CDR3 residues: CASKKGRERTNEKLFF. CDR3 DNA: TGTGCCAGCAAGAAAGGCAGGGAACGAACTAATGAAAAACTGTTTTTT. The chain combines TRBV2 with TRBJ1-4, with D possibly matching TRBD1 (5 bases). There are 16 residues in the CDR3. The V gene's germline CDR1 is SNHLY and CDR2 FYNNEI. V lost 7 bases and J 1 base, leaving 16 bases between the germline ends. Looking up the rest from reference TRBV2 and TRBJ1-4 gives the full variable domain: EPEVTQTPSHQVTQMGQEVILRCVPISNHLYFYWYRQILGQKVEFLVSFYNNEISEKSEIFDDQFSVERPDGSNFTLKIRSTKLEDSAMYFCASKKGRERTNEKLFFGSGTQLSVL.

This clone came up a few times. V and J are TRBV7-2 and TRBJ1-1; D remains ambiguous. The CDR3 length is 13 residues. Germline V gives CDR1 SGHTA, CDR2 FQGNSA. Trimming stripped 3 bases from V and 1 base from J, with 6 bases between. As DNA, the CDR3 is TGTGCCAGCAGCTTTTCGGGGAACACTGAAGCTTTCTTT. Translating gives CASSFSGNTEAFF.

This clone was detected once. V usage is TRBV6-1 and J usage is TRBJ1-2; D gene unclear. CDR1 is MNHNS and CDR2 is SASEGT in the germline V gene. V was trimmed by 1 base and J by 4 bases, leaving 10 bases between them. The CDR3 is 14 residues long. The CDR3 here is CASSEGVGSYGYTF. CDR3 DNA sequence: TGTGCCAGCAGTGAAGGGGTAGGGAGCTATGGCTACACCTTC.